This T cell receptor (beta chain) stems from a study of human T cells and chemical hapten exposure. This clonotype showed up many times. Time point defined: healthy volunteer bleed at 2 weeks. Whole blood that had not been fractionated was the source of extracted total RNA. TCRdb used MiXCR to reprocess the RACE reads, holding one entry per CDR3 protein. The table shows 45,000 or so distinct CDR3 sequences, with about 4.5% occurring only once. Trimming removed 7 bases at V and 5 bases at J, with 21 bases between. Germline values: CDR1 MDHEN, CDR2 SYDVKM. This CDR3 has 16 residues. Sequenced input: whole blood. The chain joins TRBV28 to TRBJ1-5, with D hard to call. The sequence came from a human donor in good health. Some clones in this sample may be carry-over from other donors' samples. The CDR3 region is CASTAGIPVPYQPQHF. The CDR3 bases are TGTGCCAGCACTGCGGGTATTCCCGTCCCCTATCAGCCCCAGCATTTT.